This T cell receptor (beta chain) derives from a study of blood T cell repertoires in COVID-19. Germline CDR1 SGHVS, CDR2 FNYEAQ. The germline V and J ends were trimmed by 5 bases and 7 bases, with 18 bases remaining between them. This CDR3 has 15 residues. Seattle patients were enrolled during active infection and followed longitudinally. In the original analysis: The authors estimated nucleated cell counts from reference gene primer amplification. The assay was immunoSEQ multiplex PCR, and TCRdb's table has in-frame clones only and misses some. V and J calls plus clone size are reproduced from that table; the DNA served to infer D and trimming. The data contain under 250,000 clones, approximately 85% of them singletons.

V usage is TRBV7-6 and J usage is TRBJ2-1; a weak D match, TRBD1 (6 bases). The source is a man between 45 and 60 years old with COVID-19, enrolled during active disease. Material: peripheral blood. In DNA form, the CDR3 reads TGTGCCAGCAGCCGAGTCGCCAGGGGTGGGAATGAGCAGTTCTTC. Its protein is CASSRVARGGNEQFF.